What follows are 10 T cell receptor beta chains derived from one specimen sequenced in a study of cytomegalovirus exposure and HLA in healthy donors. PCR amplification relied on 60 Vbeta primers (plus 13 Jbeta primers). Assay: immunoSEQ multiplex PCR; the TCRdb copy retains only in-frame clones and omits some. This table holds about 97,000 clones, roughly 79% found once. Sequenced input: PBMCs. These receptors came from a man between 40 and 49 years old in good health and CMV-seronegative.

This chain's CDR3 is CASSQGSGLGYGYTF. CDR3 DNA sequence: TGTGCCAGCAGCCAAGGGAGCGGACTGGGATATGGCTACACCTTC. The J gene is TRBJ1-2, the V gene TRBV14, with D unclear. The CDR3 sequence is 15 residues long. V was trimmed by 1 base and J by 5 bases, leaving 14 bases between them. Germline assignment: CDR1 SGHDN and CDR2 FVKESK.

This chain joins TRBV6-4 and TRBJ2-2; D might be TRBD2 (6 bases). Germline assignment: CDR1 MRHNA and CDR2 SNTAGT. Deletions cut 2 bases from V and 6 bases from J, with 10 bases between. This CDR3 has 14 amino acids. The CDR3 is CASSDGGVPGELFF. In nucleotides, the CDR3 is TGTGCCAGCAGTGACGGCGGGGTCCCCGGGGAGCTGTTTTTT.

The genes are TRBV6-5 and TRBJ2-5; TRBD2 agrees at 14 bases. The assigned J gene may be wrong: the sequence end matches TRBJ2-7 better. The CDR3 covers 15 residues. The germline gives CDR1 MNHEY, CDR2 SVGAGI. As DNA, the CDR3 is TGTGCCAGCAGCCGGACTAGCGGGGGGTCCTACGAGCAGTACTTC. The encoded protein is CASSRTSGGSYEQYF.

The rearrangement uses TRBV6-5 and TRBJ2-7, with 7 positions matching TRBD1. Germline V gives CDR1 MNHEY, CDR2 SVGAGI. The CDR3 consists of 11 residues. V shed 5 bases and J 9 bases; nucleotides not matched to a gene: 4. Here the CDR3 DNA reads TGTGCCAGCAGTGACAGGGTGCGGCAGTACTTC. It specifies CASSDRVRQYF.

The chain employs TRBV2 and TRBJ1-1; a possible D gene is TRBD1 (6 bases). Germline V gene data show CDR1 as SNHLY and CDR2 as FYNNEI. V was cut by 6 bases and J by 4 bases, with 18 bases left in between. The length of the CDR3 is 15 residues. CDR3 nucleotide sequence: TGTGCCAGCAGCCAACAGGGTCGAGTCGGCACTGAAGCTTTCTTT. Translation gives CASSQQGRVGTEAFF. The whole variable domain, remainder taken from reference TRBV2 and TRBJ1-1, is EPEVTQTPSHQVTQMGQEVILRCVPISNHLYFYWYRQILGQKVEFLVSFYNNEISEKSEIFDDQFSVERPDGSNFTLKIRSTKLEDSAMYFCASSQQGRVGTEAFFGQGTRLTVV.

Written as DNA, the CDR3 is TGTGCCAGCAGTGATGGACAAACGAACACTGAAGCTTTCTTT. The encoded protein is CASSDGQTNTEAFF. The rearrangement joins TRBV6-1 to TRBJ1-1; possible D gene TRBD1, 5 bases. This CDR3 spans 14 amino acids. V shed 3 bases and J shed 1 base, with 9 bases lying between them. CDR1 and CDR2 (germline): MNHNS, SASEGT.

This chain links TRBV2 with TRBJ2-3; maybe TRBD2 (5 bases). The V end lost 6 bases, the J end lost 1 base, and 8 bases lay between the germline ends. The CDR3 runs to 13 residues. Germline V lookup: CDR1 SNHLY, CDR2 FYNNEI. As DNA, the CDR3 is TGTGCCAGCAGAGCCGGGGGCACAGATACGCAGTATTTT. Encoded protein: CASRAGGTDTQYF.

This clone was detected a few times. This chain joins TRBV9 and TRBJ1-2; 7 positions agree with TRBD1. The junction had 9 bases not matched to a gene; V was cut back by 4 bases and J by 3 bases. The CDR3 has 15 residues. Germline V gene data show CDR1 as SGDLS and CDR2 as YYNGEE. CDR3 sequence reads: CASSSWQGVYYGYTF. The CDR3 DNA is TGTGCCAGCAGCTCCTGGCAGGGGGTATACTATGGCTACACCTTC.

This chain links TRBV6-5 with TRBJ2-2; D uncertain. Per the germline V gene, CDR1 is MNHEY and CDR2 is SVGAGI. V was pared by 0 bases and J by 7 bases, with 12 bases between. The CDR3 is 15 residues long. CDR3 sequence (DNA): TGTGCCAGCAGTTACTCGACCAGCGTTAACGGGGAGCTGTTTTTT. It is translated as CASSYSTSVNGELFF.

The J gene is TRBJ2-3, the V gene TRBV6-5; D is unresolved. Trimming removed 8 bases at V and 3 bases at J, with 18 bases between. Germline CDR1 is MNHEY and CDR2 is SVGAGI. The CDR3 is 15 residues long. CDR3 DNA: TGTGCCAGCCGACCGCCTGGGCATCAGACAGATACGCAGTATTTT. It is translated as CASRPPGHQTDTQYF.